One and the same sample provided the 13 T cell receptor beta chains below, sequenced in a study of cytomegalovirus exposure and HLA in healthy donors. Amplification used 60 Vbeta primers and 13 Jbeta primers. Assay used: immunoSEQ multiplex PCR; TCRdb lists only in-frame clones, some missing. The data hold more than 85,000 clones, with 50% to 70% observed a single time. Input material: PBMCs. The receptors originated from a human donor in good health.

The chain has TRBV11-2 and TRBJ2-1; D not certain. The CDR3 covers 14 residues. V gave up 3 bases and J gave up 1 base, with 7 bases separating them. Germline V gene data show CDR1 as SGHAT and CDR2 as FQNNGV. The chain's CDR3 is CASSFADSYNEQFF. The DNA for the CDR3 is TGTGCCAGCAGCTTTGCGGATTCCTACAATGAGCAGTTCTTC.

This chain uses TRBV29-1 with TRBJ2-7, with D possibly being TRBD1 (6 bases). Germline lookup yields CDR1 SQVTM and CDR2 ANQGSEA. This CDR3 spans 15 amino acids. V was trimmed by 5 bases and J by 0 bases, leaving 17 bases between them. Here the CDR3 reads CSVSRTEDLSYEQYF. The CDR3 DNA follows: TGCAGCGTTTCCCGGACAGAGGACCTCTCCTACGAGCAGTACTTC.

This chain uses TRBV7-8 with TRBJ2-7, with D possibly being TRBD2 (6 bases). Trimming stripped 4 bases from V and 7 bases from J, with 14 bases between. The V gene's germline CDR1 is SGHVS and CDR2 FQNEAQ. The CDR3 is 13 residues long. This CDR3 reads CASSWREEGEQYF. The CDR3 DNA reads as TGTGCCAGCAGCTGGCGAGAGGAGGGGGAGCAGTACTTC.

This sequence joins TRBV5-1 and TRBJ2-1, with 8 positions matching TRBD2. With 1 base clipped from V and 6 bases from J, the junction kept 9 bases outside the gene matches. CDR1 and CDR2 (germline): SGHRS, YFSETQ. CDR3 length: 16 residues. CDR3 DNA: TGCGCCAGCAGCTTGTTTACGGGAGGGCTTGGCAATGAGCAGTTCTTC. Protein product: CASSLFTGGLGNEQFF. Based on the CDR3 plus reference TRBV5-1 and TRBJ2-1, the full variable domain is KAGVTQTPRYLIKTRGQQVTLSCSPISGHRSVSWYQQTPGQGLQFLFEYFSETQRNKGNFPGRFSGRQFSNSRSEMNVSTLELGDSALYLCASSLFTGGLGNEQFFGPGTRLTVL.

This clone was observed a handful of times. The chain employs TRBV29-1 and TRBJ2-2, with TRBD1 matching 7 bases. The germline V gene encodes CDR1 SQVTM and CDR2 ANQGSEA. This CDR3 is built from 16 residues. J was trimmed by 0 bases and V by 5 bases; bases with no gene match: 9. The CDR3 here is CSVRESRGPNTGELFF. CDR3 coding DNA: TGCAGCGTTCGGGAATCGAGGGGGCCGAACACCGGGGAGCTGTTTTTT.

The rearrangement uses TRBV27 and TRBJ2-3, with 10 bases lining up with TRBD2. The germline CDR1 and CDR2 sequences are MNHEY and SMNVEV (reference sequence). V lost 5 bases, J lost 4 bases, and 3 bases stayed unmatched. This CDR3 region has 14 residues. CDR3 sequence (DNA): TGTGCCAGCAGTCCCGGGACTAGCGCAGATACGCAGTATTTT. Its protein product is CASSPGTSADTQYF.

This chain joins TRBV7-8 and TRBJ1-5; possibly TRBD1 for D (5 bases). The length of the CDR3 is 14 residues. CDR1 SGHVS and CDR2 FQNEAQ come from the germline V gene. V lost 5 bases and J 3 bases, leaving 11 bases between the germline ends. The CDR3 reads CASSPGGINQPQHF. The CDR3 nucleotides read TGTGCCAGCAGCCCTGGGGGGATCAATCAGCCCCAGCATTTT.

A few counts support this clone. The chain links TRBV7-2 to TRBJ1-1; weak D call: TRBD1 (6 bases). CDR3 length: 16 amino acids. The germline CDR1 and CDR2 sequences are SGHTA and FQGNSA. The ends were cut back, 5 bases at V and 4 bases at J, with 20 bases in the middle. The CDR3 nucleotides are TGTGCCAGCAGCATTGGTTCGTCAGGGGTAGTCACTGAAGCTTTCTTT. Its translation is CASSIGSSGVVTEAFF.

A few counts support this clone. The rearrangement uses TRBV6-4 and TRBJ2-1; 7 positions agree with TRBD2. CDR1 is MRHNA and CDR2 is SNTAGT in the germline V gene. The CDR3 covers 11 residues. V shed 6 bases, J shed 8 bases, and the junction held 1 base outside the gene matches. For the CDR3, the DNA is TGTGCCAGCAGCGCGGGAGATGAGCAGTTCTTC. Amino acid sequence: CASSAGDEQFF.

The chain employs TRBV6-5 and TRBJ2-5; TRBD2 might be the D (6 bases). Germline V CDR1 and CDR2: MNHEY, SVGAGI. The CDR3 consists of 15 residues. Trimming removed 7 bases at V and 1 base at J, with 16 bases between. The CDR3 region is CASTTGGEPQETQYF. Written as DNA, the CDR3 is TGTGCCAGCACCACCGGCGGGGAACCCCAAGAGACCCAGTACTTC.

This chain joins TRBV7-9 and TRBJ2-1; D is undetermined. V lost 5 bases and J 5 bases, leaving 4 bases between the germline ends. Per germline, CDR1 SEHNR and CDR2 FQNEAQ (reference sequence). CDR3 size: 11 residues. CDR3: CASSQNNEQFF. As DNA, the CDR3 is TGTGCCAGCAGCCAAAACAATGAGCAGTTCTTC.

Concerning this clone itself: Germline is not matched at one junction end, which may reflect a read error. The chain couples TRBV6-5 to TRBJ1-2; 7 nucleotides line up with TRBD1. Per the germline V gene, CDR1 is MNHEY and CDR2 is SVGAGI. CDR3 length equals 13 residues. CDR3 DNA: TGTGCCAGCAGTTACACCGGGACAGCGTTTTTCTTCTTC. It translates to CASSYTGTAFFFF.

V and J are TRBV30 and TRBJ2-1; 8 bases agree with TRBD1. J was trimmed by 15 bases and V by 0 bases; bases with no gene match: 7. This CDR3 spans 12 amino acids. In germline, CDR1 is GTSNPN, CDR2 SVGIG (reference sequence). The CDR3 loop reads CAWSVQGDSLFF. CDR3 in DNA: TGTGCCTGGAGTGTACAGGGGGACAGCCTGTTCTTC.